This T cell receptor (beta chain) was captured by sequencing in a study of blood T cell repertoires in COVID-19. Study information: Sites in the United States, Italy and Spain provided acute and convalescent COVID-19 samples. T cells, B-cell-depleted T cells, or PBMCs supplied cDNA or gDNA.

The method was immunoSEQ multiplex PCR; TCRdb's version includes in-frame clones alone and lacks a portion of them. The sample holds 61,000 or so clones, 85% to 90% seen once. Per the germline V gene, CDR1 is SGHRS and CDR2 is YFSETQ. Trimming took 4 bases from V and 0 from J, leaving 7 bases between them. CDR3 length: 14 residues. The sample comprised peripheral blood. The chain employs TRBV5-1 and TRBJ2-2, with no clear D. This sequence originates from a woman of 80 years or more with active COVID-19. CDR3 sequence: CASSRPSNTGELFF. CDR3 nucleotide sequence: TGCGCCAGCAGCCGTCCCTCGAACACCGGGGAGCTGTTTTTT.